This is a list of T cell receptor beta chains from one sample in a study of CD8+CD57+ T cells in acquired aplastic anemia. TCRdb independently ran MiXCR on the reads; one entry per CDR3 protein. The sample records about 160,000 distinct CDR3 sequences, about two thirds being singletons. The sample comprised sorted CD4+, CD8+, or CD8+CD57+ T cells (not recorded which) from PBMCs. These receptors were collected from a human donor with aplastic anemia. The CDR3 runs from the conserved cysteine through the conserved F or W. The order of the fields is V gene, clone size, D gene, J gene, CDR3 DNA, CDR3 protein. D genes are given only for firm matches. Not all rows give a size; the values are once, few, many and, for expanded clones, a class.

TRBV6-9	few	NA	TRBJ1-2	TGTGCCAGCAGAAAACCGGGACAACCATACCGATCTATGGTTACTTTTGCTGGCTACACCTTC	CASRKPGQPYRSMVTFAGYTF
TRBV7-9	NA	TRBD1	TRBJ2-7	TGTGCCAGCAGCTCAATGACAGGGGAAATTGCCTACGAGCAGTACTTC	CASSSMTGEIAYEQYF
TRBV7-9	NA	NA	TRBJ1-2	TGTGCCAGCAGCTTACAAATGGGGCCGAACTATGGCTACACCTTC	CASSLQMGPNYGYTF
TRBV19	NA	TRBD2	TRBJ2-3	TGTGCCAGTAGGACTAGCGGCACAGATACGCAGTATTTT	CASRTSGTDTQYF
TRBV10-2	NA	NA	TRBJ2-3	TGCGCCAGCAGTGTAACGGGGTTGGATACGCAGTATTTT	CASSVTGLDTQYF
TRBV12-3/TRBV12-4	NA	NA	TRBJ2-7	TGTGCCAGCAGTTGGGAATACTACGAGCAGTACTTC	CASSWEYYEQYF
TRBV7-8	NA	NA	TRBJ2-1	TGTGCCAGCAGCCCCTCGGGCGGGGCTAGCTCCTACAATGAGCAGTTCTTC	CASSPSGGASSYNEQFF
TRBV5-4	once	NA	TRBJ2-2	TGTGCCAGCAGCTTGGCATACCAGTCGGGGAACACCGGGGAGCTGTTTTTT	CASSLAYQSGNTGELFF
TRBV27	few	NA	TRBJ2-1	TGTGCCAGCAGTTCCTCTGGTTTCAATGAGCAGTTCTTC	CASSSSGFNEQFF
TRBV7-2	once	NA	TRBJ2-3	TGTGCCAGCAGCCCCCCCTTTGCTAGCGAAGATACGCAGTATTTT	CASSPPFASEDTQYF
TRBV2	NA	NA	TRBJ2-1	TGTGCCAGCAGGCCCACTAGCCACAATGAGCAGTTCTTC	CASRPTSHNEQFF
TRBV2	NA	NA	TRBJ1-2	TGTGCCAGCAGTGCGAGCAGTAACTATGGCTACACCTTC	CASSASSNYGYTF
TRBV7-2	few	NA	TRBJ2-5	TGTGCCAGCAGTTCATCCCCCCAGGGTTTGGTGACCCAGTACTTC	CASSSSPQGLVTQYF
TRBV7-6	NA	NA	TRBJ2-6	TGTGCCAGCAGCTTAGACAGATCTGGGGCCAACGTCCTGACTTTC	CASSLDRSGANVLTF
TRBV2	NA	TRBD2	TRBJ2-5	TGTGCCAGCAGCCCGGGACTAGCGGGGGGGGGTGAGACCCAGTACTTC	CASSPGLAGGGETQYF
TRBV10-3	once	NA	TRBJ1-3	TGTGCCATCAGTGCGAGGATCTCTGGAAACACCATATATTTT	CAISARISGNTIYF
TRBV24-1	NA	TRBD1	TRBJ2-5	TGTGCCACCAGTGATTCCGGGACAGGGGTAGTTAGGGGAGAGACCCAGTACTTC	CATSDSGTGVVRGETQYF
TRBV29-1	NA	TRBD1	TRBJ1-1	TGCAGCGTTGCGACAGGGACGAACACTGAAGCTTTCTTT	CSVATGTNTEAFF